This TCR beta chain originates from a study of blood T cell repertoires in COVID-19. A single count supports this clone. Using immunoSEQ multiplex PCR, the repertoire was profiled, and TCRdb retains in-frame clones only, with some absent. The table shows tens of thousands of clones, with 89% occurring only once. Trimming removed 4 bases at V and 5 bases at J, with 9 bases between. Germline V gene lookup returns CDR1 DFQATT and CDR2 SNEGSKA (reference sequence). The CDR3 has 11 residues. The specimen was peripheral blood. The J gene is TRBJ2-7, the V gene TRBV20-1; D not resolved. This receptor was taken from a woman aged 45-65 years with active COVID-19. The CDR3 region is CSAMAGHEQYF. As DNA, the CDR3 is TGCAGTGCTATGGCTGGGCACGAGCAGTACTTC.